This paragraph covers one T cell receptor (beta chain) sequence. These data originate in a study of blood T cell repertoires in COVID-19. Study background: Samples taken during acute and convalescent COVID-19 were collected in the United States, Italy and Spain.

Method: immunoSEQ multiplex PCR; TCRdb's copy keeps in-frame clones and lacks some. The sample yields some 220,000 clones, around four fifths seen once. From germline, CDR1 is SGHTA and CDR2 FQGNSA. This CDR3 has 15 amino acids. V dropped 3 bases and J dropped 3 bases, with 12 bases sitting between them. The sample was peripheral blood. The sequence derives from a woman aged 55-70 years who had recovered from COVID-19. This chain uses TRBV7-2 with TRBJ1-5; D unclear. Here the CDR3 DNA reads TGTGCCAGCAGCTTGTCGGACGGGAACAATCAGCCCCAGCATTTT. Translation: CASSLSDGNNQPQHF.